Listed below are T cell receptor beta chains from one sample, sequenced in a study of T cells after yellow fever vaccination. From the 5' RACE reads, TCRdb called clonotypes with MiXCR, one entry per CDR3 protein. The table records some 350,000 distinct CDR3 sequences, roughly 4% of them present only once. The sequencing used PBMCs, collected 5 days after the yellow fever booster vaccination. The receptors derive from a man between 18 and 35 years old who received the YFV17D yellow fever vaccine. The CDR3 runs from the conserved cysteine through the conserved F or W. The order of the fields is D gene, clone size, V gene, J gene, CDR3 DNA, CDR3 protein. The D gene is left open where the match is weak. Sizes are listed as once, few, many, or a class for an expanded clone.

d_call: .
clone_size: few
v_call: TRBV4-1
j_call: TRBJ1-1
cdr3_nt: TGCGCCAGCAGCCAAGAGGGGACGGGGACTGAAGCTTTCTTT
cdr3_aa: CASSQEGTGTEAFF

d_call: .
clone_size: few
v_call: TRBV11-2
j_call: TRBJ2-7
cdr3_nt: TGTGCCAGCAGCGGCTACTCGAAGGCCTACGAGCAGTACTTC
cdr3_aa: CASSGYSKAYEQYF

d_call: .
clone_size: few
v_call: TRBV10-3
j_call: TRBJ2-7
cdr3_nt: TGTGCCATCAGTGTTAAGGGGGCCTACGAGCAGTACTTC
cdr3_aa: CAISVKGAYEQYF

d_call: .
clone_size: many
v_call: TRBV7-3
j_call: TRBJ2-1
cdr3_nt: TGTGCCAGCAGCTTAGGGGACTTCTTGGGCGGTGAGCAGTTCTTC
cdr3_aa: CASSLGDFLGGEQFF

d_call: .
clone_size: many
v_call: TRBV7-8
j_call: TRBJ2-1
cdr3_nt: TGTGCCAGCAGCTTATCGGCCGTGGGGCTTTCCAATGAGCAGTTCTTC
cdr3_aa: CASSLSAVGLSNEQFF

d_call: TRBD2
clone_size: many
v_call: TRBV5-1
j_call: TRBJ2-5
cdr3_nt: TGCGCCAGCAGCTTGGCCCTAGCGGGGGGAGAGACCCAGTACTTC
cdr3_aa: CASSLALAGGETQYF

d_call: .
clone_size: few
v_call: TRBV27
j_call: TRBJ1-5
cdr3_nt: TGTGCCAGCAGTGGCCACAGGAACAATCAGCCCCAGCATTTT
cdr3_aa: CASSGHRNNQPQHF

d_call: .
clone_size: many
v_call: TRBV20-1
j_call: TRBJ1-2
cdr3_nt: TGCAGGCCGGACGGGGGCAGGGATGGCTACACCTTC
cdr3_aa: CRPDGGRDGYTF

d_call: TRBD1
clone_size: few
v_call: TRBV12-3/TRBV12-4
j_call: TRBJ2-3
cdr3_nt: TGTGCCAGCAGAGTGACAGGGAGCACAGATACGCAGTATTTT
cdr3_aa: CASRVTGSTDTQYF

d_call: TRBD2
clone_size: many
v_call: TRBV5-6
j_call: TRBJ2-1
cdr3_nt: TGTGCCAGCAACCCTAGCGGGGGGGCAGGGGAGCAGTTCTTC
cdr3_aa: CASNPSGGAGEQFF